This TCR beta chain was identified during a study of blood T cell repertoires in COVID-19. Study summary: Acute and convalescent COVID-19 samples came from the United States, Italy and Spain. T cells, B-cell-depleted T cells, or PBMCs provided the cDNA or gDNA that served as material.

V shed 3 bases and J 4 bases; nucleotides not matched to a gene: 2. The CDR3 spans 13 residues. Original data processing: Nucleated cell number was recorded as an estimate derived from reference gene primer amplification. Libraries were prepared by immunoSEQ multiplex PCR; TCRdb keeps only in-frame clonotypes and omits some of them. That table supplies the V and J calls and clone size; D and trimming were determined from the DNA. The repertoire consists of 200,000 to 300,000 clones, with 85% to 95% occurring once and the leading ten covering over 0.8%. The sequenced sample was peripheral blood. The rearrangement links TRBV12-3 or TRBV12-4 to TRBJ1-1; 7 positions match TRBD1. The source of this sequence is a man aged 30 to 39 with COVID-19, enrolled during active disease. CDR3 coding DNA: TGTGCCAGCAGTTTTCACAGGGGCACTGAAGCTTTCTTT. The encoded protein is CASSFHRGTEAFF.